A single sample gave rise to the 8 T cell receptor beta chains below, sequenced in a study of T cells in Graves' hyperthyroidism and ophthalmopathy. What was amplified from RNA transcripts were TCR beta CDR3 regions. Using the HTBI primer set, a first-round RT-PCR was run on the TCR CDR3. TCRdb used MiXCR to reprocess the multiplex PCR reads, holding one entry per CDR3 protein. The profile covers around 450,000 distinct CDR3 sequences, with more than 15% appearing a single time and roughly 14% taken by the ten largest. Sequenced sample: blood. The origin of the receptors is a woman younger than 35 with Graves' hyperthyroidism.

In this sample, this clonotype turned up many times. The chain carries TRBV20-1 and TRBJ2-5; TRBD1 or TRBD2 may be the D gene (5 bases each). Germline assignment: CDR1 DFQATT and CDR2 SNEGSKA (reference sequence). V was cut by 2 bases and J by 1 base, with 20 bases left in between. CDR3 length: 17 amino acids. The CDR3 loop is CSARKLKPGPAQETQYF. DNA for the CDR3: TGCAGTGCTAGAAAGCTCAAACCGGGACCCGCCCAAGAGACCCAGTACTTC.

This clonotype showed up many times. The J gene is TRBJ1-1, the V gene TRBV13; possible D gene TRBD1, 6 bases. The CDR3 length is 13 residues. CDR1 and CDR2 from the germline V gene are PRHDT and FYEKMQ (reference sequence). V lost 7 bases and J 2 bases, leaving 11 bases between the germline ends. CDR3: CASKTGYNTEAFF. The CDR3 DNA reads TGTGCCAGCAAAACAGGGTATAACACTGAAGCTTTCTTT.

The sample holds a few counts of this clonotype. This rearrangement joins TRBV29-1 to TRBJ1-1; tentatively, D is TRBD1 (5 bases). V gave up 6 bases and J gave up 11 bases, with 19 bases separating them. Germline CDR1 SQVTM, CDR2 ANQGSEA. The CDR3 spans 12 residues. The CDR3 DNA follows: TGCAGCGTCGGGAGTAGGCTGGGGGAGGCTTTCTTT. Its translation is CSVGSRLGEAFF.

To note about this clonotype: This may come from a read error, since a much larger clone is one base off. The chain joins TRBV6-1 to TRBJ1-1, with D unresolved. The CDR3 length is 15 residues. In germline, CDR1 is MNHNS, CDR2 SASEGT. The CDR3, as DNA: TGTGCCAGCAGCCCGGAGGGCAGGATGAACACTGAAGCTCTCTTT. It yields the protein CASSPEGRMNTEALF.

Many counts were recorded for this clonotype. CDR3 amino acids: CASSYSWGEGLNTEAFF. The DNA of the CDR3 is TGTGCCAGCAGTTACTCGTGGGGGGAGGGTTTGAACACTGAAGCTTTCTTT. This chain links TRBV6-5 with TRBJ1-1; tentative D call: TRBD1 (5 bases). This CDR3 has 17 amino acids. Germline CDR1 is MNHEY and CDR2 is SVGAGI. V lost 0 bases, J lost 0 bases, and 14 bases lay in between.

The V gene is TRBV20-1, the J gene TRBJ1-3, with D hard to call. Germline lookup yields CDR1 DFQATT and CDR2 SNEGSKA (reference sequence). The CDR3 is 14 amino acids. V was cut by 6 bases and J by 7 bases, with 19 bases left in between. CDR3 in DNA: TGCAGTGCCAGTTCGTCTGGGCTTCGTAACACCATATATTTT. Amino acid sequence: CSASSSGLRNTIYF.

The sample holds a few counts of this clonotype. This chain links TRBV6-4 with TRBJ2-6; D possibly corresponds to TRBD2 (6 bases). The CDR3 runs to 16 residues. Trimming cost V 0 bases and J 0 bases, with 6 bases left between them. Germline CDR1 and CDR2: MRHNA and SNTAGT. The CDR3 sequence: CASSDSGGSGANVLTF. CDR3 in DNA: TGTGCCAGCAGTGACTCGGGGGGCTCTGGGGCCAACGTCCTGACTTTC.

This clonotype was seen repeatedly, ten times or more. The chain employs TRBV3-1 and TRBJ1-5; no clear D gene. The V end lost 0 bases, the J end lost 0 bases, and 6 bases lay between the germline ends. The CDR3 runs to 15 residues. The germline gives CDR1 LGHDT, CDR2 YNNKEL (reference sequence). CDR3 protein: CASSQEPYSNQPQHF. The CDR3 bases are TGTGCCAGCAGCCAAGAGCCGTATAGCAATCAGCCCCAGCATTTT.